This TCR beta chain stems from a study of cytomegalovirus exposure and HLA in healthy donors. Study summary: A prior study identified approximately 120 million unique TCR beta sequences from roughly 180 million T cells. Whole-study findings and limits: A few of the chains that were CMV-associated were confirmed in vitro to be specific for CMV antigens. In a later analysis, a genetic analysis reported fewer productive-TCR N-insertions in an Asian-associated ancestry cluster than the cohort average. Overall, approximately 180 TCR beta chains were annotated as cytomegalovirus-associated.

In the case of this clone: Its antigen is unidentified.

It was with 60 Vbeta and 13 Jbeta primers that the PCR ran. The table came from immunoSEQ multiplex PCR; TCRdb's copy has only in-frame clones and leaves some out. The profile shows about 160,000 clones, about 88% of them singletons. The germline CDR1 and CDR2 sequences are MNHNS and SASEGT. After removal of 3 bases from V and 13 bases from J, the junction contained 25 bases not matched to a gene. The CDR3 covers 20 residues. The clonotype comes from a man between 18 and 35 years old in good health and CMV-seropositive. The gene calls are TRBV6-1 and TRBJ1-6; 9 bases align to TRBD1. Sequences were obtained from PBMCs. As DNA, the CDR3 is TGTGCCAGCAGTGAGGGGTCAAGAGGGACAGGGCGGGGTGAATTTTTCCCCCTCCACTTT. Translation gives CASSEGSRGTGRGEFFPLHF.